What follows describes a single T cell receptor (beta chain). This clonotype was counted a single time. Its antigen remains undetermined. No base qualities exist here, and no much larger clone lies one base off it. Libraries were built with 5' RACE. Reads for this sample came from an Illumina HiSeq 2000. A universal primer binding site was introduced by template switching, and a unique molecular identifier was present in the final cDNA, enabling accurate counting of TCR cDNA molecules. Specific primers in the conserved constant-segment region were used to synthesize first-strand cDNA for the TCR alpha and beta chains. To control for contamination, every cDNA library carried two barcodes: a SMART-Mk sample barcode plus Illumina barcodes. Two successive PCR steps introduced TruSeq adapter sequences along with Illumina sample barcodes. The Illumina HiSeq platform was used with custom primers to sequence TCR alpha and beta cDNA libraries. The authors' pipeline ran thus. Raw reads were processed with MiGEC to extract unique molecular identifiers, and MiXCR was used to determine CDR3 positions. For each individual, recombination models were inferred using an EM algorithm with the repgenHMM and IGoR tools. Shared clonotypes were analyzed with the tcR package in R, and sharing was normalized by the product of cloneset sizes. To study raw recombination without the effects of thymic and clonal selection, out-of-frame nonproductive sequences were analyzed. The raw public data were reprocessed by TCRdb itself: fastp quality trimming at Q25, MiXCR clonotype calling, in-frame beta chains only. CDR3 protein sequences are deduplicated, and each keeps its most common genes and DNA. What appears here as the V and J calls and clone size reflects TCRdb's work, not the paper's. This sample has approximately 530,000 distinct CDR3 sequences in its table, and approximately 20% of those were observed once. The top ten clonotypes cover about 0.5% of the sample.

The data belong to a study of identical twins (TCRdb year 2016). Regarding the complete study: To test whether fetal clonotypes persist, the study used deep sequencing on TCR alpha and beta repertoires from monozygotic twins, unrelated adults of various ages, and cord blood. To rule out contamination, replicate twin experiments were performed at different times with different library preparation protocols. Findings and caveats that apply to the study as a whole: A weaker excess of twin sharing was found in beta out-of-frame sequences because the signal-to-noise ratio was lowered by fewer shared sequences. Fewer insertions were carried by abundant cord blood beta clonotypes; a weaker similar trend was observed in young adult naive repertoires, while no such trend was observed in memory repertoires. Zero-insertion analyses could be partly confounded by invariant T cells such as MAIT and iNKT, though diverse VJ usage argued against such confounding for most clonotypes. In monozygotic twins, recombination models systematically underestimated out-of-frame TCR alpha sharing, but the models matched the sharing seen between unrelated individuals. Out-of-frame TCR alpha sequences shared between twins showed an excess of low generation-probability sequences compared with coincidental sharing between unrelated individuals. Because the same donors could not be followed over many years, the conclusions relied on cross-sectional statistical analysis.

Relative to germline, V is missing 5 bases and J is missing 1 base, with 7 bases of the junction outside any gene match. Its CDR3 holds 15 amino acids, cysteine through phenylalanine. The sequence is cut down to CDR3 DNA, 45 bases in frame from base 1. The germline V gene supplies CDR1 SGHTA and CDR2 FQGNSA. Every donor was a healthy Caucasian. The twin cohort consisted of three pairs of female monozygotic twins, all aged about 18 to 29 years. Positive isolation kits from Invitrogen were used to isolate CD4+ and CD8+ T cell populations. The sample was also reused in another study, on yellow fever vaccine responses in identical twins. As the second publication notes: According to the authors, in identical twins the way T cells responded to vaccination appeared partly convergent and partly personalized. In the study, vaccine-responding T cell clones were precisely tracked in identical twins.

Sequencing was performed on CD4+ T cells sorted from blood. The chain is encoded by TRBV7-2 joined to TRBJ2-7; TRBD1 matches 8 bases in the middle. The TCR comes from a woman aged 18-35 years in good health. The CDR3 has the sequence CASSTRTGPSYEQYF. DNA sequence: TGTGCCAGCAGCACTCGGACAGGGCCTTCCTACGAGCAGTACTTC.